This TCR beta chain was sequenced during a study of blood T cell repertoires in COVID-19. Profiling relied on immunoSEQ multiplex PCR, and the TCRdb table lists in-frame clones only, not all of them. The table records 250,000 to 300,000 clones, roughly four fifths of them present only once. Sequencing used PBMCs or T cells enriched from blood (not recorded which). This receptor was identified in a man aged 25 to 45 with acute COVID-19.

In DNA form, the CDR3 reads TGTGCCAGCAGCGCCATCATAGAAATTCCCGGGGAGCTGTTTTTT. This codes for CASSAIIEIPGELFF. This chain joins TRBV7-8 and TRBJ2-2; D not certain. V lost 5 bases and J 6 bases, leaving 16 bases between the germline ends. Germline CDR1 and CDR2: SGHVS and FQNEAQ. The CDR3 has 15 residues.